Listed below are T cell receptor beta chains from one sample, sequenced in a study of blood T cell repertoires in COVID-19. The method was immunoSEQ multiplex PCR; TCRdb's version includes in-frame clones alone and lacks a portion of them. The repertoire has under 450,000 clones, under 85% of them found once; the top ten carry about 5.4%. The material sequenced was PBMCs or T cells enriched from blood (not recorded which). The receptors were sampled from a woman in her forties or fifties who had recovered from COVID-19. Each CDR3 is given with its conserved first and last residue. D genes are given only for firm matches. Not every row has a clone size; where given, it reads once, few, many or a size class.

V	size	D	J	CDR3	DNA
TRBV3-1/TRBV3-2	.	.	TRBJ2-1	CASSHTPREQFF	TGTGCCAGCAGCCACACCCCCAGAGAGCAGTTCTTC
TRBV7-2	.	.	TRBJ2-2	CASSLAGAGELFF	TGTGCCAGCAGCTTAGCAGGGGCCGGGGAGCTGTTTTTT
TRBV9	many	.	TRBJ1-1	CASSVVAGGNTEAFF	TGTGCCAGCAGCGTAGTGGCAGGTGGGAACACTGAAGCTTTCTTT
TRBV19	.	TRBD1	TRBJ1-1	CASTHWTAGGMNTEAFF	TGTGCCAGTACGCACTGGACGGCAGGGGGGATGAACACTGAAGCTTTCTTT
TRBV3-1/TRBV3-2	.	.	TRBJ1-2	CASSQPGGGYTF	TGTGCCAGCAGCCAACCGGGGGGTGGCTACACCTTC
TRBV12-5	.	TRBD1	TRBJ1-2	CASGASQGAGYTF	TGTGCTAGTGGTGCGAGTCAGGGGGCTGGCTACACCTTC
TRBV27	.	.	TRBJ2-5	CASSLEHLTPQYF	TGTGCCAGCAGTTTAGAGCACCTAACTCCCCAGTACTTC
TRBV19	.	.	TRBJ2-3	CASSSVGVTDTQYF	TGTGCCAGTAGCTCGGTCGGGGTCACAGATACGCAGTATTTT
TRBV4-2	.	TRBD1	TRBJ2-7	CASSQAGQGYEQYF	TGTGCCAGCAGCCAAGCCGGACAGGGCTACGAGCAGTACTTC
TRBV9	.	TRBD2	TRBJ2-1	CASSAPLAGINEQFF	TGTGCCAGCAGCGCCCCACTAGCGGGAATAAATGAGCAGTTCTTC
TRBV19	.	.	TRBJ2-7	CASSFGVVQYF	TGTGCCAGTAGTTTCGGGGTCGTGCAGTACTTC
TRBV5-4	.	.	TRBJ2-7	CASSHSDEQYF	TGTGCCAGCAGTCATAGCGACGAGCAGTACTTC
TRBV6-4	.	.	TRBJ2-7	CASSPRPYEQYF	TGTGCCAGCAGCCCTAGGCCCTACGAGCAGTACTTC
TRBV7-3	once	.	TRBJ1-1	CASSLTGVTEAFF	TGTGCCAGCAGCTTAACTGGAGTGACTGAAGCTTTCTTT
TRBV4-1	.	TRBD1	TRBJ1-5	CASSRNLGQGANQPQHF	TGCGCCAGCAGCCGCAATCTCGGACAGGGGGCGAATCAGCCCCAGCATTTT
TRBV6-2/TRBV6-3	.	.	TRBJ2-6	CASSNGVSGANVLTF	TGTGCCAGCAGTAACGGAGTATCTGGGGCCAACGTCCTGACTTTC
TRBV7-9	many	.	TRBJ1-6	CASSLGQSPLHF	TGTGCCAGCAGCTTAGGACAGTCACCCCTCCACTTT
TRBV7-2	.	.	TRBJ1-1	CASSSGHIVLAEAFF	TGTGCCAGCAGCTCAGGACACATCGTACTGGCTGAAGCTTTCTTT
TRBV11-3	.	.	TRBJ1-1	CASSLESGRGSGTEAFF	TGTGCCAGCAGCTTAGAATCTGGGAGGGGGTCGGGCACTGAAGCTTTCTTT
TRBV5-1	.	TRBD1	TRBJ2-7	CASSLRTGVKGEQYF	TGCGCCAGCAGCTTGCGAACAGGGGTTAAGGGCGAGCAGTACTTC
TRBV4-1	.	TRBD2	TRBJ2-1	CASSQLAGEPVRFF	TGCGCCAGCAGCCAACTAGCGGGAGAACCGGTGCGGTTCTTC
TRBV3-1/TRBV3-2	.	.	TRBJ2-3	CASSLNSGYTDTQYF	TGTGCCAGCAGTCTCAATTCGGGGTACACAGATACGCAGTATTTT
TRBV5-1	.	TRBD1	TRBJ1-1	CASSVGQGNTEAFF	TGCGCCAGCAGCGTGGGACAGGGGAACACTGAAGCTTTCTTT
TRBV7-5	few	.	TRBJ2-3	CARYGGADTQYF	TGTGCCAGATACGGGGGGGCAGATACGCAGTATTTT
TRBV4-3	.	TRBD1	TRBJ2-3	CASSQVADPQGADTQYF	TGCGCCAGCAGCCAAGTCGCCGATCCGCAGGGGGCAGATACGCAGTATTTT
TRBV4-3	.	TRBD2	TRBJ2-7	CASSQQAGSSYEQYF	TGCGCCAGCAGCCAACAAGCGGGAAGCTCCTACGAGCAGTACTTC
TRBV12-3/TRBV12-4	.	TRBD2	TRBJ2-5	CASSPAGAETQYF	TGTGCCAGCAGTCCAGCGGGAGCGGAGACCCAGTACTTC
TRBV29-1	.	TRBD1	TRBJ1-2	CSVAGGKYGYTF	TGCAGCGTCGCAGGGGGCAAGTATGGCTACACCTTC
TRBV6-5	.	.	TRBJ2-3	CASEGGGSTDTQYF	TGTGCCAGCGAAGGGGGGGGAAGCACAGATACGCAGTATTTT
TRBV6-5	few	.	TRBJ2-3	CASSYVRGGTDTQYF	TGTGCCAGCAGTTACGTCAGGGGAGGGACAGATACGCAGTATTTT
TRBV7-9	.	TRBD1	TRBJ2-1	CASSRDRLYNEQFF	TGTGCCAGCAGCCGGGACAGACTATACAATGAGCAGTTCTTC
TRBV6-1	.	TRBD1	TRBJ1-1	CASSEARVWDRGRNTEAFF	TGTGCCAGCAGTGAAGCGCGAGTTTGGGACAGGGGGCGGAACACTGAAGCTTTCTTT
TRBV5-6	.	.	TRBJ1-4	CASSSGGKAVGEKLFF	TGTGCCAGCAGCTCGGGGGGCAAAGCGGTTGGAGAAAAACTGTTTTTT
TRBV27	.	TRBD1	TRBJ2-5	CASSPRQGWQSGKTQYF	TGTGCCAGCAGTCCGCGACAGGGGTGGCAGTCGGGGAAGACCCAGTACTTC
TRBV5-8	once	TRBD2	TRBJ2-5	CASSLATGGTETQYF	TGTGCCAGCAGCTTGGCTACGGGAGGAACGGAGACCCAGTACTTC
TRBV9	.	TRBD2	TRBJ2-5	CASSVGVSGRKTQYF	TGTGCCAGCAGCGTAGGGGTTAGCGGGAGGAAGACCCAGTACTTC
TRBV20-1	.	.	TRBJ1-1	CSASRGMAFF	TGCAGTGCTAGTCGGGGGATGGCTTTCTTT
TRBV7-2	.	.	TRBJ2-7	CASSLALEQYF	TGTGCCAGCAGCTTAGCGCTAGAGCAGTACTTC
TRBV7-8	once	TRBD2	TRBJ2-7	CASTLYGTSNEQYF	TGTGCCAGCACCTTATACGGGACTAGTAACGAGCAGTACTTC
TRBV24-1	.	.	TRBJ1-5	CATSRGFNQPQHF	TGTGCCACCAGTCGGGGGTTCAATCAGCCCCAGCATTTT
TRBV7-8	.	.	TRBJ2-2	CASSQHQGRELFF	TGTGCCAGCAGCCAACATCAGGGCCGGGAGCTGTTTTTT
TRBV14	.	.	TRBJ2-6	CASSPQGSGANVLTF	TGTGCCAGCAGCCCCCAGGGCTCTGGGGCCAACGTCCTGACTTTC
TRBV2	.	TRBD1	TRBJ2-1	CASSHRGQYNEQFF	TGTGCCAGCAGTCACAGGGGGCAATACAATGAGCAGTTCTTC
TRBV28	.	TRBD1	TRBJ1-2	CASSAGGTEYLMDGYTF	TGTGCCAGCAGTGCCGGTGGGACAGAGTATTTGATGGATGGCTACACCTTC
TRBV2	few	.	TRBJ1-2	CASSAGTNLYGYTF	TGTGCCAGCAGTGCAGGCACCAACCTTTATGGCTACACCTTC